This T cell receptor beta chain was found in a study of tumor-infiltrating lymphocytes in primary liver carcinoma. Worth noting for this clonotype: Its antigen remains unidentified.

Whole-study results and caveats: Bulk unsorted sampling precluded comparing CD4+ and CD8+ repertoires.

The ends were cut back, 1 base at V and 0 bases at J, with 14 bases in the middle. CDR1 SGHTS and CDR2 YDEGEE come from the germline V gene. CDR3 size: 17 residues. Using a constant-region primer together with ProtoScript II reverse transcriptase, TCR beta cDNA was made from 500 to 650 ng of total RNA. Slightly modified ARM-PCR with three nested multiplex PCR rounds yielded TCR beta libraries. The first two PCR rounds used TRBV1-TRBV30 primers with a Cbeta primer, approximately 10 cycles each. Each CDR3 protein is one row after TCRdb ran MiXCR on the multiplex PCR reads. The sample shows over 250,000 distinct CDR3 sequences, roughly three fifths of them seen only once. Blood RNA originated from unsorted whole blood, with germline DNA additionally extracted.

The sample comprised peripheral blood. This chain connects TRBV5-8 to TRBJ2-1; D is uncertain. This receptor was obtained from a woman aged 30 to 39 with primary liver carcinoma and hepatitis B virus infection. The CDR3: CASSLRPVSLSYNEQFF. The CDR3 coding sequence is TGTGCCAGCAGCTTGAGGCCAGTTAGCCTCTCCTACAATGAGCAGTTCTTC.